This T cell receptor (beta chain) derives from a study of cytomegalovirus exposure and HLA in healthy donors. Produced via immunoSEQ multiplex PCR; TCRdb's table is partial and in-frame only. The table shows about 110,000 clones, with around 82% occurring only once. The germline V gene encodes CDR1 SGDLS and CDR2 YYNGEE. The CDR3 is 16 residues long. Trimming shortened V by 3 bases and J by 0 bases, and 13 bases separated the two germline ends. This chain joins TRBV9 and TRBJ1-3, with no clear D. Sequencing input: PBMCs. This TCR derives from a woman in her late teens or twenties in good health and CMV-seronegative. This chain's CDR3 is CASSARGGDSGNTIYF. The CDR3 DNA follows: TGTGCCAGCAGCGCCCGCGGTGGAGACTCTGGAAACACCATATATTTT.